This TCR beta chain derives from a study of human T cells and chemical hapten exposure. Attachment of unique molecular identifiers to individual cDNA molecules was performed in the library. TCRdb re-derived calls from the RACE reads in MiXCR, one entry per CDR3 protein. The sample has some 38,000 distinct CDR3 sequences; more than 8% are singletons. This clonotype has ten or more counts. Its specificity is not known. Whole-study results and caveats: Controls had significantly fewer large CDR3 similarity clusters than were formed by expanded TCRs.

Time point noted: patch test 3, about 24 weeks after DPC sensitization. Treatment denoted: therapeutic diphenylcyclopropenone sensitization with weekly scalp DPC. Total RNA was isolated from unfractionated whole blood. The CDR3 runs 12 residues. The V gene end was trimmed by 4 bases and the J gene end by 9 bases; junction bases not matched to a gene: 8. Looked up from germline, CDR1 is SQVTM and CDR2 is ANQGSEA. This sequence was found in a man aged 45-65 years with alopecia areata. Some clones in this sample may be carry-over from other donors' samples. V is TRBV29-1 and J is TRBJ2-7; 8 bases align to TRBD1. This specimen was whole blood, taken in connection with sensitization to the hapten diphenylcyclopropenone (DPC). This CDR3 reads CSVGDRMEGQYF. CDR3 coding DNA: TGCAGCGTTGGGGACAGGATGGAAGGGCAGTACTTC.